This passage covers 28 T cell receptor beta chains from one sample sequenced in a study of blood T cell repertoires in COVID-19. Sequenced by immunoSEQ multiplex PCR; TCRdb stores in-frame clones only, minus some. This table holds hundreds of thousands of clones, roughly four fifths found once. Specimen: PBMCs or T cells enriched from blood (not recorded which). These receptors were taken from a man aged 40-50 years who had been exposed to COVID-19.

J is TRBJ2-1 and V is TRBV29-1; D is unresolved. Trimming stripped 3 bases from V and 7 bases from J, with 10 bases between. Germline lookup yields CDR1 SQVTM and CDR2 ANQGSEA. The CDR3 is made up of 12 amino acids. The CDR3 region has the DNA TGCAGCGTTGACAGGCTTTTTAATGAGCAGTTCTTC. This sequence encodes CSVDRLFNEQFF.

V gene TRBV5-1 combines with J gene TRBJ2-1; TRBD2 agrees at 8 bases. CDR3 length: 15 amino acids. The V gene's germline CDR1 is SGHRS and CDR2 YFSETQ. V trimming: 4 bases; J trimming: 4 bases; junction bases outside the gene matches: 7. The CDR3 here is CASSGSGNSYNEQFF. The CDR3 bases are TGCGCCAGCAGCGGTAGCGGGAATAGTTACAATGAGCAGTTCTTC.

This clone occurred once. V is TRBV2 and J is TRBJ2-2; D is undetermined. Germline CDR1 and CDR2: SNHLY and FYNNEI. The CDR3 extends over 15 amino acids. V was pared by 6 bases and J by 4 bases, with 15 bases between. This CDR3 reads CASSVRQASTGELFF. Here the CDR3 DNA reads TGTGCCAGCAGCGTTCGGCAGGCGAGCACCGGGGAGCTGTTTTTT.

The chain employs TRBV13 and TRBJ1-3; D gene uncertain. In germline, CDR1 is PRHDT, CDR2 FYEKMQ (reference sequence). The CDR3 is 15 residues long. Trimming took off 5 bases at V and 4 bases at J, with 15 bases between the two ends. The CDR3 is CASSHTFGGGNTIYF. Written as DNA, the CDR3 is TGTGCCAGCAGCCATACCTTCGGCGGGGGAAACACCATATATTTT.

This rearrangement joins TRBV7-9 to TRBJ2-5; TRBD1 matches at 8 bases. Per the germline V gene, CDR1 is SEHNR and CDR2 is FQNEAQ (reference sequence). With V trimmed by 5 bases and J by 7 bases, 6 bases remained unmatched. CDR3 size: 13 residues. CDR3 sequence (DNA): TGTGCCAGCAGCCCCGGACAGGGAGGGACCCAGTACTTC. Protein: CASSPGQGGTQYF.

This chain joins TRBV25-1 and TRBJ1-1; perhaps TRBD1 as D (5 bases). The germline V gene encodes CDR1 MGHDK and CDR2 SYGVNS. The ends were cut back, 3 bases at V and 5 bases at J, with 10 bases in the middle. CDR3 size: 13 residues. CDR3 nucleotide sequence: TGTGCCAGCAGTGAGCCGGGGGATACTGAAGCTTTCTTT. It is translated as CASSEPGDTEAFF.

The genes are TRBV2 and TRBJ2-7; 7 nucleotides match TRBD2. Germline loops: CDR1 SNHLY, CDR2 FYNNEI. CDR3 length: 15 amino acids. J was trimmed by 3 bases and V by 6 bases; bases with no gene match: 11. The CDR3 here is CASRGSGTTLYEQYF. Written as DNA, the CDR3 is TGTGCCAGCAGGGGATCAGGGACTACCCTCTACGAGCAGTACTTC. Full variable domain (outside the CDR3, taken from reference TRBV2 and TRBJ2-7): EPEVTQTPSHQVTQMGQEVILRCVPISNHLYFYWYRQILGQKVEFLVSFYNNEISEKSEIFDDQFSVERPDGSNFTLKIRSTKLEDSAMYFCASRGSGTTLYEQYFGPGTRLTVT.

The chain joins TRBV5-4 to TRBJ2-7, with TRBD1 as a possible D gene (5 bases). Trimming pared 3 bases from V and 1 base from J, leaving 14 bases between. Per germline, CDR1 SGHNT and CDR2 YYREEE (reference sequence). The CDR3 totals 15 residues. As DNA, the CDR3 is TGTGCCAGCAGCTCCCCAGGGTCTCTTTCCTACGAGCAGTACTTC. Its translation is CASSSPGSLSYEQYF.

The chain links TRBV18 to TRBJ1-4, with TRBD1 as a possible D gene (5 bases). Per the germline V gene, CDR1 is KGHSH and CDR2 is LQKENI. This CDR3 has 20 amino acids. Deletions cut 0 bases from V and 10 bases from J, with 30 bases between. DNA for the CDR3: TGTGCCAGCTCACCACCCCTCTTACTGACAGATCGCCGGACTAATCGAAAACTGTTTTTT. Translation gives CASSPPLLLTDRRTNRKLFF. Together with reference TRBV18 and TRBJ1-4, the CDR3 gives the full variable domain: NAGVMQNPRHLVRRRGQEARLRCSPMKGHSHVYWYRQLPEEGLKFMVYLQKENIIDESGMPKERFSAEFPKEGPSILRIQQVVRGDSAAYFCASSPPLLLTDRRTNRKLFFGSGTQLSVL.

The chain couples TRBV14 to TRBJ2-1, with a possible D match to TRBD2 (6 bases). The CDR3 is 17 residues long. Germline V gives CDR1 SGHDN, CDR2 FVKESK. Trimming took 0 bases from V and 5 from J, leaving 17 bases between them. The chain's CDR3 is CASSQDPVAGLNNEQFF. DNA for the CDR3: TGTGCCAGCAGCCAAGATCCCGTTGCGGGGCTTAACAATGAGCAGTTCTTC. The full variable domain, in which reference TRBV14 and TRBJ2-1 provide the parts outside the CDR3, is EAGVTQFPSHSVIEKGQTVTLRCDPISGHDNLYWYRRVMGKEIKFLLHFVKESKQDESGMPNNRFLAERTGGTYSTLKVQPAELEDSGVYFCASSQDPVAGLNNEQFFGPGTRLTVL.

This clone was seen just once. The V and J genes are TRBV3-1 (or the pseudogene TRBV3-2) and TRBJ1-2; a possible D gene is TRBD1 (6 bases). Trimming pared 5 bases from V and 2 bases from J, leaving 12 bases between. Per germline, CDR1 LGHDT and CDR2 YNNKEL (reference sequence). The CDR3 runs 14 residues. This CDR3 reads CASSAQGSNYGYTF. For the CDR3, the DNA is TGTGCCAGCAGCGCACAGGGTTCGAACTATGGCTACACCTTC.

The chain couples TRBV3-1 (or the pseudogene TRBV3-2) to TRBJ2-1; 7 bases line up with TRBD2. The ends lost 0 bases at V and 6 bases at J; junction bases unmatched: 17. The CDR3 has 19 residues. The germline gives CDR1 LGHDT, CDR2 YNNKEL (reference sequence). DNA of the CDR3: TGTGCCAGCAGCCAAGATCTCGGTACGGGAGGAGTCCTATTCAATGAGCAGTTCTTC. Protein sequence: CASSQDLGTGGVLFNEQFF.

This chain links TRBV24-1 with TRBJ2-2; possible D gene TRBD2, 5 bases. V gave up 2 bases and J gave up 4 bases, with 10 bases separating them. The CDR3 runs 15 residues. Germline V CDR1 and CDR2: KGHDR, SFDVKD. CDR3 coding DNA: TGTGCCACCAGTGATTCGGGTCGGGGCACCGGGGAGCTGTTTTTT. This codes for CATSDSGRGTGELFF.

This clone appeared once. J is TRBJ2-5 and V is TRBV30; 8 bases line up with TRBD2. Trimming removed 2 bases from V and 5 bases from J; junction bases left unmatched: 1. The CDR3 spans 12 residues. CDR1 is GTSNPN, CDR2 SVGIG, per germline (reference sequence). CDR3 sequence reads: CAWSPSGETQYF. CDR3 sequence (DNA): TGTGCCTGGAGTCCTAGCGGGGAGACCCAGTACTTC.

J is TRBJ2-7 and V is TRBV5-1; 9 nucleotides align to TRBD1. Germline CDR1 reads SGHRS; CDR2 reads YFSETQ. The CDR3 extends over 15 amino acids. Unmatched junction bases numbered 6, after V lost 4 bases and J lost 1 base. The CDR3 nucleotides read TGCGCCAGCAGCGCCGGGACAGGGAGGTCCTACGAGCAGTACTTC. Its translation is CASSAGTGRSYEQYF.

This chain links TRBV5-1 with TRBJ2-3, with TRBD1 matching over 7 bases. CDR3 length: 16 amino acids. V shed 0 bases, J shed 1 base, and the junction held 5 bases outside the gene matches. Looked up from germline, CDR1 is SGHRS and CDR2 is YFSETQ. In DNA form, the CDR3 reads TGCGCCAGCAGCTTGGCGGTGCAGGGGGGCACAGATACGCAGTATTTT. Translation: CASSLAVQGGTDTQYF.

The chain has TRBV7-9 and TRBJ2-2; perhaps TRBD1 as D (6 bases). CDR1 is SEHNR and CDR2 is FQNEAQ in the germline V gene (reference sequence). This CDR3 contains 15 residues. V shed 9 bases and J shed 0 bases, with 14 bases lying between them. The CDR3 DNA is TGTGCCAGGATATCGGACAGTTCGAACACCGGGGAGCTGTTTTTT. This codes for CARISDSSNTGELFF.

The chain links TRBV15 to TRBJ1-2; D is unclear. The V end lost 0 bases, the J end lost 4 bases, and 12 bases lay between the germline ends. Looked up from germline, CDR1 is LNHNV and CDR2 is YYDKDF (reference sequence). The CDR3 length is 15 residues. Here the CDR3 reads CATSRDLTSIYGYTF. The CDR3 nucleotides are TGTGCCACCAGCAGAGATCTTACTTCGATCTATGGCTACACCTTC.

The V call is TRBV11-1, the J call TRBJ1-1, with 7 bases lining up with TRBD1. CDR1 is SGHAT, CDR2 FQDESV, per germline (reference sequence). The CDR3 spans 15 residues. Trimming took 6 bases from V and 0 from J; bases not matched to a gene: 7. CDR3 loop: CASSRQGPMNTEAFF. For the CDR3, the DNA is TGTGCCAGCAGTAGACAGGGACCCATGAACACTGAAGCTTTCTTT.

This chain uses TRBV11-2 with TRBJ2-5; tentative D call: TRBD2 (7 bases). The V gene's germline CDR1 is SGHAT and CDR2 FQNNGV. The CDR3 has 15 amino acids. Trimming took 1 base from V and 6 from J, leaving 15 bases between them. In DNA form, the CDR3 reads TGTGCCAGCAGCTTAGTAAGGGGGAGGGTGAAGACCCAGTACTTC. Encoded protein: CASSLVRGRVKTQYF.

The V gene is TRBV18, the J gene TRBJ1-1; 8 positions agree with TRBD1. CDR1 and CDR2 from the germline V gene are KGHSH and LQKENI. The CDR3 loop spans 16 amino acids. V was clipped by 0 bases and J by 5 bases; unmatched bases: 8. The CDR3 spells CASSPPSGGRETEAFF. The CDR3 DNA follows: TGTGCCAGCTCACCACCATCAGGGGGCAGAGAGACTGAAGCTTTCTTT.

The chain employs TRBV29-1 and TRBJ2-7; 8 nucleotides match TRBD2. Germline V gene data show CDR1 as SQVTM and CDR2 as ANQGSEA. The CDR3 loop spans 11 amino acids. The ends lost 5 bases at V and 6 bases at J; junction bases unmatched: 3. The CDR3 spells CSVTRGGEQYF. In DNA form, the CDR3 reads TGCAGCGTTACCCGGGGGGGCGAGCAGTACTTC.

This chain links TRBV5-4 with TRBJ1-1; D not resolved. The CDR3 contains 13 residues. Germline values: CDR1 SGHNT, CDR2 YYREEE (reference sequence). Trimming left V 0 bases short and J 5 bases short, with 8 bases between. The CDR3 region is CASSLVGETEAFF. Here the CDR3 DNA reads TGTGCCAGCAGCTTGGTTGGGGAGACTGAAGCTTTCTTT.

This chain connects TRBV24-1 to TRBJ2-2; 9 positions agree with TRBD1. This CDR3 contains 18 residues. The J segment lost 7 bases and the V segment lost 5 bases, leaving 16 bases of the junction unmatched. Germline V gives CDR1 KGHDR, CDR2 SFDVKD. The CDR3 nucleotides read TGTGCCACCAGTGGTTCCAGGACGGGACAGGGTATTAACGGGGAGCTGTTTTTT. This gives the protein CATSGSRTGQGINGELFF.

The chain carries TRBV12-3 or TRBV12-4 and TRBJ2-2; 8 bases align to TRBD2. The V gene end was trimmed by 6 bases and the J gene end by 6 bases; junction bases not matched to a gene: 3. The CDR3 runs 13 residues. In DNA form, the CDR3 reads TGTGCCAGCAGCGGGAGGGCTTCCGGGGAGCTGTTTTTT. Translating gives CASSGRASGELFF.

This clone was seen more than once but under ten times. CDR3: CAWSVSGDQPQHF. CDR3 in DNA: TGTGCCTGGAGTGTTTCCGGAGATCAGCCCCAGCATTTT. This chain connects TRBV30 to TRBJ1-5; the D is unclear. V was trimmed by 0 bases and J by 5 bases, leaving 8 bases between them. The CDR3 is 13 residues long. The germline V gene has CDR1 GTSNPN and CDR2 SVGIG (reference sequence).

The chain recombines TRBV7-3 with TRBJ1-1; TRBD1 might be the D (5 bases). Germline CDR1 SGHTA, CDR2 FQGTGA. V was shortened by 7 bases and J by 2 bases, with 11 bases between the two germline ends. The CDR3 runs 13 residues. The CDR3, as DNA: TGTGCCAGCAAACGGGGGGTCAACACTGAAGCTTTCTTT. Its protein product is CASKRGVNTEAFF.

There are a few counts of this clone. The chain links TRBV11-3 to TRBJ2-3, with no clear D. Looked up from germline, CDR1 is SGHNT and CDR2 is YENEEA. Trimming took off 3 bases at V and 4 bases at J, with 8 bases between the two ends. This CDR3 contains 13 residues. In DNA, the CDR3 is TGTGCCAGCAGCTTCTCTAGTGCAGATACGCAGTATTTT. Translation: CASSFSSADTQYF.